Shown below are 21 T cell receptor beta chains from a single sample sequenced in a study of T cell responses to AZD1222 COVID-19 vaccine. Here immunoSEQ multiplex PCR was the method, and the copy in TCRdb shows in-frame clones only, minus some. Of 150,000 to 200,000 clones in the sample, just under 90% were seen once. Sequenced material: peripheral blood, taken on day 0 of AZD1222 vaccination. The source is an adult in good health.

This clone was seen once. V usage is TRBV6-2 or TRBV6-3 and J usage is TRBJ2-4, with TRBD1 matching over 7 bases. The CDR3 contains 14 residues. After removal of 6 bases from V and 9 bases from J, the junction contained 11 bases not matched to a gene. Germline values: CDR1 MNHEY, CDR2 SVGEGT. The CDR3 loop is CASSQAGGSGIQYF. The CDR3 region has the DNA TGTGCCAGCAGCCAAGCAGGGGGTTCGGGCATTCAGTACTTC.

V and J are TRBV5-1 and TRBJ1-1, with D uncertain. The CDR3 spans 14 residues. The V gene's germline CDR1 is SGHRS and CDR2 YFSETQ. V dropped 0 bases and J dropped 1 base, with 7 bases sitting between them. The chain's CDR3 is CASSLVPGNTEAFF. For the CDR3, the DNA is TGCGCCAGCAGCTTGGTTCCAGGGAACACTGAAGCTTTCTTT.

The chain uses TRBV27 and TRBJ2-2; maybe TRBD1 (6 bases). CDR3 length: 14 amino acids. V dropped 3 bases and J dropped 4 bases, with 9 bases sitting between them. CDR1 is MNHEY and CDR2 is SMNVEV in the germline V gene (reference sequence). CDR3 coding DNA: TGTGCCAGCAGTTTTTTAGGGGGCACCGGGGAGCTGTTTTTT. As protein: CASSFLGGTGELFF.

The rearrangement joins TRBV5-6 to TRBJ2-7; D possibly corresponds to TRBD2 (5 bases). This CDR3 comprises 12 residues. V was clipped by 4 bases and J by 6 bases, with 11 bases between them. CDR1 and CDR2 (germline): SGHDT, YYEEEE. The CDR3 bases are TGTGCCAGCAGCCGATCAGAGGGCGAGCAGTACTTC. This translates into CASSRSEGEQYF. The full variable domain, with the rest looked up from reference TRBV5-6 and TRBJ2-7, is DAGVTQSPTHLIKTRGQQVTLRCSPKSGHDTVSWYQQALGQGPQFIFQYYEEEERQRGNFPDRFSGHQFPNYSSELNVNALLLGDSALYLCASSRSEGEQYFGPGTRLTVT.

CDR3 in DNA: TGTGCCAGCAGCCAAGAAGTGAGCTCCTACAATGAGCAGTTCTTC. Its protein product is CASSQEVSSYNEQFF. The chain employs TRBV3-1 (or the pseudogene TRBV3-2) and TRBJ2-1; D not resolved. Between the trimmed V and J ends, which lost 0 bases and 0 bases, there was a span of 6 bases. This CDR3 is 15 amino acids long. Germline V gives CDR1 LGHDT, CDR2 YNNKEL (reference sequence).

This sequence joins TRBV6-5 and TRBJ1-6; D remains ambiguous. The CDR3 is 11 residues long. Germline CDR1 and CDR2: MNHEY and SVGAGI. Trimming shortened V by 2 bases and J by 16 bases, and 9 bases separated the two germline ends. CDR3 in DNA: TGTGCCAGCAGTTACGGATTGGCACTCCACTTT. Protein product: CASSYGLALHF.

This clone was seen just once. V is TRBV24-1 and J is TRBJ2-2, with D unresolved. Germline CDR1 and CDR2: KGHDR and SFDVKD. This CDR3 is 16 amino acids long. Trimming removed 9 bases from V and 0 bases from J, with 16 bases in between. This chain's CDR3 is CATGRDRETNTGELFF. Written as DNA, the CDR3 is TGTGCCACCGGCAGAGACCGCGAGACGAACACCGGGGAGCTGTTTTTT.

The rearrangement joins TRBV18 to TRBJ2-1; 13 bases are a match to TRBD2. Trimming cost V 1 base and J 4 bases; bases outside gene matches: 4. Germline V CDR1 and CDR2: KGHSH, LQKENI. The CDR3 runs 17 residues. The CDR3 region has the DNA TGTGCCAGCTCACCACGCACTAGCGGGGGGGTTTACAATGAGCAGTTCTTC. Amino acids: CASSPRTSGGVYNEQFF.

In this sample, this clone turned up a few times. The chain couples TRBV7-2 to TRBJ1-2; 10 positions match TRBD1. The CDR3 loop spans 14 amino acids. Germline V lookup: CDR1 SGHTA, CDR2 FQGNSA. V lost 5 bases and J lost 7; bases outside the gene matches: 7. CDR3 protein: CASSLDRGRTGYTF. The CDR3 DNA reads TGTGCCAGCAGCCTTGACAGGGGGCGCACTGGCTACACCTTC.

The chain couples TRBV5-4 to TRBJ2-7; D not resolved. V was pared by 2 bases and J by 0 bases, with 0 bases between. This CDR3 has 11 amino acids. Germline V CDR1 and CDR2: SGHNT, YYREEE (reference sequence). The CDR3 DNA reads as TGTGCCAGCAGCTTCTCCTACGAGCAGTACTTC. It encodes CASSFSYEQYF.

The chain links TRBV19 to TRBJ1-5, with 8 bases identical to TRBD1. After removal of 3 bases from V and 7 bases from J, the junction contained 29 bases not matched to a gene. CDR1 and CDR2 from the germline V gene are LNHDA and SQIVND (reference sequence). The CDR3 has 22 amino acids. The CDR3 here is CASSILRLGVRQGPSGGQPQHF. CDR3 DNA sequence: TGTGCCAGTAGTATTCTCCGCCTGGGGGTGAGACAGGGGCCTTCAGGGGGGCAGCCCCAGCATTTT.

V usage is TRBV6-6 and J usage is TRBJ2-1; TRBD1 agrees at 7 bases. Germline V gene data show CDR1 as MNHNY and CDR2 as SVGAGI (reference sequence). The CDR3 consists of 12 residues. With V trimmed by 4 bases and J by 16 bases, 10 bases remained unmatched. This CDR3 reads CASSSSTGSQFF. CDR3 bases: TGTGCCAGCAGTTCATCGACAGGGAGTCAATTCTTC.

The DNA for the CDR3 is TGTGCCAGCAGTTTACCCAGGGGGCATCACGGGCCCCAGCATTTT. Translating it yields CASSLPRGHHGPQHF. This chain uses TRBV27 with TRBJ1-5, with 8 bases aligning to TRBD1. Germline values: CDR1 MNHEY, CDR2 SMNVEV (reference sequence). The CDR3 contains 15 residues. With V trimmed by 2 bases and J by 9 bases, 9 bases remained unmatched.

V gene TRBV7-2 combines with J gene TRBJ1-3; no firm D call. The germline CDR1 and CDR2 sequences are SGHTA and FQGNSA. This CDR3 contains 17 residues. V was trimmed by 8 bases and J by 0 bases, leaving 20 bases between them. For the CDR3, the DNA is TGTGCCAGCGGAAGGGCACCAGGCGGAAACTCTGGAAACACCATATATTTT. Residues: CASGRAPGGNSGNTIYF.

The rearrangement joins TRBV7-2 to TRBJ2-5; D gene ambiguous. The CDR3 is 15 residues long. V lost 6 bases, J lost 5 bases, and 19 bases lay in between. Germline CDR1 reads SGHTA; CDR2 reads FQGNSA. The DNA for the CDR3 is TGTGCCAGCAGTAAAGGCCTTTTTCCCGGGGAGACCCAGTACTTC. Amino acid sequence: CASSKGLFPGETQYF.

In DNA form, the CDR3 reads TGTGCCAGCAGCCAAGAGGGGGGTTCAGGAAACACCATATATTTT. Translation: CASSQEGGSGNTIYF. The rearrangement uses TRBV3-1 (or the pseudogene TRBV3-2) and TRBJ1-3; D perhaps matches TRBD1 (5 bases). This CDR3 spans 15 amino acids. Trimming shortened V by 0 bases and J by 4 bases, and 10 bases separated the two germline ends. The germline V gene has CDR1 LGHDT and CDR2 YNNKEL (reference sequence).

The V call is TRBV19, the J call TRBJ1-1, with 7 bases lining up with TRBD1. The germline V gene has CDR1 LNHDA and CDR2 SQIVND (reference sequence). This CDR3 contains 14 residues. Trimming removed 3 bases from V and 1 base from J; junction bases left unmatched: 2. The CDR3 region has the DNA TGTGCCAGTAGTATCTGGGACAGGAACACTGAAGCTTTCTTT. As protein: CASSIWDRNTEAFF.

This clone has a handful of counts. This chain links TRBV7-8 with TRBJ1-2; D unresolved. The CDR3 is 15 residues long. CDR1 is SGHVS, CDR2 FQNEAQ, per germline. V was cut by 3 bases and J by 1 base, with 12 bases left in between. The CDR3 is CASSFGWRRNYGYTF. For the CDR3, the DNA is TGTGCCAGCAGCTTCGGTTGGAGGCGTAACTATGGCTACACCTTC.

The rearrangement joins TRBV28 to TRBJ1-2, with D tentatively TRBD1 (5 bases). Germline V lookup: CDR1 MDHEN, CDR2 SYDVKM. Trimming took 7 bases from V and 7 from J, leaving 22 bases between them. The CDR3 totals 15 residues. The CDR3 loop is CASTPTGHPTIGYTF. CDR3 coding DNA: TGTGCCAGCACCCCCACCGGACATCCAACTATTGGCTACACCTTC.

The V call is TRBV2, the J call TRBJ1-3; D may be TRBD1 (5 bases). The CDR3 runs 15 residues. The germline gives CDR1 SNHLY, CDR2 FYNNEI. V was pared by 2 bases and J by 0 bases, with 8 bases between. CDR3: CASSEQGISGNTIYF. The DNA for the CDR3 is TGTGCCAGCAGTGAACAGGGAATCTCTGGAAACACCATATATTTT. The full variable domain, in which reference TRBV2 and TRBJ1-3 provide the parts outside the CDR3, is EPEVTQTPSHQVTQMGQEVILRCVPISNHLYFYWYRQILGQKVEFLVSFYNNEISEKSEIFDDQFSVERPDGSNFTLKIRSTKLEDSAMYFCASSEQGISGNTIYFGEGSWLTVV.

The chain links TRBV29-1 to TRBJ2-7; TRBD2 matches at 10 bases. V lost 3 bases, J lost 2 bases, and 1 base stayed unmatched. Germline-derived CDR1 and CDR2 are SQVTM and ANQGSEA. The CDR3 totals 13 residues. CDR3 loop: CSVELAGAYEQYF. The CDR3 region has the DNA TGCAGCGTTGAGCTAGCGGGAGCCTACGAGCAGTACTTC.